These 24 T cell receptor beta chains originate from one sample sequenced in a study of blood T cell repertoires in COVID-19. Some clones are missing from TCRdb's copy, which holds only in-frame ones; the method was immunoSEQ multiplex PCR. Counted here are about 210,000 clones, around 81% occurring once; the ten biggest clones make up around 4%. Sample: PBMCs or T cells enriched from blood (not recorded which). Receptor source: a young man with acute COVID-19.

The CDR3 nucleotides are TGTGCCAGCAGTACACAGGGGTACTATGGCTACACCTTC. Protein product: CASSTQGYYGYTF. The chain uses TRBV12-3 or TRBV12-4 and TRBJ1-2; 7 nucleotides line up with TRBD1. Trimming removed 5 bases from V and 3 bases from J; junction bases left unmatched: 3. This CDR3 comprises 13 residues.

The chain couples TRBV15 to TRBJ2-7, with D perhaps TRBD2 (5 bases). Trimming cost V 1 base and J 12 bases, with 13 bases left between them. The CDR3 sequence is 12 residues long. Germline lookup yields CDR1 LNHNV and CDR2 YYDKDF (reference sequence). The CDR3 bases are TGTGCCACCAGCAGAGGGGATTCCCGGGGGTACTTC. Its translation: CATSRGDSRGYF.

The rearrangement joins TRBV9 to TRBJ1-5; D is possibly TRBD1 (6 bases). Per germline, CDR1 SGDLS and CDR2 YYNGEE. This CDR3 spans 15 amino acids. Trimming took off 5 bases at V and 0 bases at J, with 12 bases between the two ends. CDR3 amino acids: CASSSGQYSNQPQHF. The DNA for the CDR3 is TGTGCCAGCAGTTCCGGACAGTATAGCAATCAGCCCCAGCATTTT.

The rearrangement uses TRBV6-5 and TRBJ1-1; no clear D. Trimming took off 6 bases at V and 4 bases at J, with 12 bases between the two ends. The CDR3 totals 13 residues. Germline V CDR1 and CDR2: MNHEY, SVGAGI. In DNA, the CDR3 is TGTGCCAGCAGGGGCAATTCTGGCACTGAAGCTTTCTTT. This sequence encodes CASRGNSGTEAFF.

The V call is TRBV7-2, the J call TRBJ2-5; TRBD1 matches at 10 bases. There are 13 residues in the CDR3. CDR1 and CDR2 from the germline V gene are SGHTA and FQGNSA. The junction had 7 bases not matched to a gene; V was cut back by 5 bases and J by 10 bases. The CDR3, as DNA: TGTGCCAGCAGCCCGGGACAGGGGAGAGACCAGTACTTC. Residues: CASSPGQGRDQYF.

This chain connects TRBV3-1 (or the pseudogene TRBV3-2) to TRBJ1-2; 7 bases align to TRBD1. The V and J ends lost 3 bases and 4 bases, in that order; junction bases with no gene match: 8. Germline lookup yields CDR1 LGHDT and CDR2 YNNKEL (reference sequence). This CDR3 is built from 15 residues. The CDR3 DNA sequence: TGTGCCAGCAGCCAGCCACAGGGGCGCGGCTATGGCTACACCTTC. This translates into CASSQPQGRGYGYTF.

This chain connects TRBV20-1 to TRBJ1-1, with 9 bases matching TRBD1. This CDR3 has 11 residues. Germline V gives CDR1 DFQATT, CDR2 SNEGSKA (reference sequence). J gave up 4 bases and V 8 bases, and 2 bases lay outside the gene matches. The CDR3 sequence is CSLDRGTEAFF. In DNA form, the CDR3 reads TGCAGTCTGGACAGGGGCACTGAAGCTTTCTTT.

The chain is built from TRBV27 and TRBJ2-2; no clear D gene. Trimming shortened V by 5 bases and J by 3 bases, and 10 bases separated the two germline ends. The CDR3 totals 14 residues. Germline CDR1 reads MNHEY; CDR2 reads SMNVEV (reference sequence). In DNA form, the CDR3 reads TGTGCCAGCAGTCAAACATCTTACACCGGGGAGCTGTTTTTT. It encodes CASSQTSYTGELFF.

The rearrangement links TRBV2 to TRBJ2-3, with TRBD1 matching over 7 bases. With 10 bases clipped from V and 4 bases from J, the junction kept 8 bases outside the gene matches. The CDR3 covers 13 residues. Per the germline V gene, CDR1 is SNHLY and CDR2 is FYNNEI. The CDR3 protein is CANRDRRADTQYF. The CDR3 nucleotides read TGTGCCAACCGGGACAGACGGGCAGATACGCAGTATTTT.

This clone has a handful of counts. The rearrangement links TRBV7-3 to TRBJ1-1; 9 bases are a match to TRBD1. CDR3 size: 15 residues. With V trimmed by 5 bases and J by 0 bases, 4 bases remained unmatched. Germline CDR1 and CDR2: SGHTA and FQGTGA. The CDR3 is CASSKTGGLNTEAFF. The CDR3, as DNA: TGTGCCAGCAGCAAGACAGGGGGATTGAACACTGAAGCTTTCTTT.

The V gene is TRBV10-1, the J gene TRBJ2-1; TRBD2 might be the D (6 bases). Germline-derived CDR1 and CDR2 are WNHNN and SYGVQD (reference sequence). This CDR3 is built from 13 residues. V lost 7 bases and J lost 8, with 15 bases in between. This CDR3 is CASTLRRRDEQFF. The CDR3 DNA reads TGCGCCAGCACCCTCAGGAGGAGGGATGAGCAGTTCTTC.

This chain joins TRBV19 and TRBJ2-5, with TRBD1 matching over 7 bases. Unmatched junction bases numbered 6, after V lost 1 base and J lost 4 bases. Germline V gene sequence: CDR1 LNHDA, CDR2 SQIVND (reference sequence). CDR3 length: 15 amino acids. This CDR3 reads CASSIGGGRGETQYF. The CDR3 coding sequence is TGTGCCAGTAGTATAGGAGGGGGCCGGGGAGAGACCCAGTACTTC.

The chain is built from TRBV7-2 and TRBJ2-5; D might be TRBD1 (6 bases). V was pared by 5 bases and J by 5 bases, with 18 bases between. Germline CDR1 reads SGHTA; CDR2 reads FQGNSA. The length of the CDR3 is 15 residues. Here the CDR3 reads CASSPYRVVGETQYF. The CDR3 DNA is TGTGCCAGCAGCCCCTACAGGGTGGTGGGTGAGACCCAGTACTTC.

This clone was observed once. The chain uses TRBV27 and TRBJ2-7, with TRBD1 matching 8 bases. The J segment lost 5 bases and the V segment lost 2 bases, leaving 2 bases of the junction unmatched. Germline V gives CDR1 MNHEY, CDR2 SMNVEV (reference sequence). This CDR3 is built from 13 residues. The CDR3 DNA reads as TGTGCCAGCAGTTTAATGACAGGGGACGAGCAGTACTTC. Translation gives CASSLMTGDEQYF.

The chain joins TRBV30 to TRBJ2-2; D remains ambiguous. V gave up 4 bases and J gave up 2 bases, with 11 bases separating them. The CDR3 has 14 residues. Looked up from germline, CDR1 is GTSNPN and CDR2 is SVGIG (reference sequence). CDR3 nucleotide sequence: TGTGCCTGGATTAGGCAGGTTAACACCGGGGAGCTGTTTTTT. As protein: CAWIRQVNTGELFF.

V is TRBV7-9 and J is TRBJ1-4; D remains unclear. Germline-derived CDR1 and CDR2 are SEHNR and FQNEAQ (reference sequence). The CDR3 runs 15 residues. V was pared by 5 bases and J by 1 base, with 11 bases between. CDR3 residues: CASSRLIGTNEKLFF. As DNA, the CDR3 is TGTGCCAGCAGCCGCCTTATCGGAACTAATGAAAAACTGTTTTTT.

This clone was picked up a small number of times. The V and J genes are TRBV12-5 and TRBJ2-7; no reliable D call. With 2 bases removed from V and 6 bases from J, the gap between germline ends came to 8 bases. The germline V gene encodes CDR1 LGHNT and CDR2 FRNRAP. The CDR3 spans 12 residues. The CDR3 DNA is TGTGCTAGTGGTTTGCCCCCGTCCGAGCAGTACTTC. Its translation is CASGLPPSEQYF.

In its sample, this clone was seen a few times. The chain recombines TRBV14 with TRBJ2-7, with 9 bases aligning to TRBD1. This CDR3 has 14 residues. CDR1 and CDR2 (germline): SGHDN, FVKESK. The junction had 9 bases not matched to a gene; V was cut back by 3 bases and J by 9 bases. The CDR3 sequence is CASSQGQGPGGQYF. CDR3 in DNA: TGTGCCAGCAGCCAGGGACAGGGACCAGGGGGGCAGTACTTC.

This clone was picked up a small number of times. This rearrangement joins TRBV7-9 to TRBJ1-1, with TRBD1 identical over 8 bases. Trimming removed 5 bases from V and 0 bases from J; junction bases left unmatched: 8. Germline V gene sequence: CDR1 SEHNR, CDR2 FQNEAQ (reference sequence). This CDR3 comprises 16 residues. CDR3 nucleotides: TGTGCCAGCAGCCGCGACAGGGGTGTGGTGAACACTGAAGCTTTCTTT. It codes for CASSRDRGVVNTEAFF.

The chain has TRBV7-6 and TRBJ1-5; no firm D call. From germline, CDR1 is SGHVS and CDR2 FNYEAQ. V lost 0 bases, J lost 7 bases, and 7 bases lay in between. The CDR3 totals 13 residues. The CDR3 spells CASSLALGQPQHF. The CDR3 DNA reads TGTGCCAGCAGCTTAGCGCTTGGCCAGCCCCAGCATTTT.

This clone was seen only once. Other DNA sequences in this sample translate to the same CDR3. V and J are TRBV6-5 and TRBJ2-5; D is unclear. Germline CDR1 reads MNHEY; CDR2 reads SVGAGI. This CDR3 spans 11 amino acids. Trimming removed 5 bases from V and 4 bases from J, with 5 bases in between. The CDR3 nucleotides read TGTGCCAGCAGTCCGAGAGAGACCCAGTACTTC. This gives the protein CASSPRETQYF.

The J gene is TRBJ1-5, the V gene TRBV6-5, with a tentative D call TRBD1 (5 bases). The V end was cut by 0 bases, the J end by 3 bases, with 9 bases between. CDR3 length equals 15 residues. Per the germline V gene, CDR1 is MNHEY and CDR2 is SVGAGI. CDR3 protein: CASSYSGVNNQPQHF. The DNA for the CDR3 is TGTGCCAGCAGTTACTCAGGGGTCAACAATCAGCCCCAGCATTTT.

The chain employs TRBV6-5 and TRBJ1-6; the D gene is possibly TRBD1 (6 bases). The CDR3 has 13 amino acids. Trimming pared 6 bases from V and 7 bases from J, leaving 10 bases between. Per germline, CDR1 MNHEY and CDR2 SVGAGI. CDR3 protein: CASSFGQNSPLHF. The DNA of the CDR3 is TGTGCCAGCAGCTTTGGACAGAATTCACCCCTCCACTTT.

The J gene is TRBJ1-2, the V gene TRBV5-6; D uncertain. The germline V gene has CDR1 SGHDT and CDR2 YYEEEE. The CDR3 totals 11 residues. The ends were cut back, 1 base at V and 9 bases at J, with 7 bases in the middle. CDR3 sequence (DNA): TGTGCCAGCAGCTTGCTTACACGCTACACCTTC. Protein: CASSLLTRYTF. Full variable domain (outside the CDR3, taken from reference TRBV5-6 and TRBJ1-2): DAGVTQSPTHLIKTRGQQVTLRCSPKSGHDTVSWYQQALGQGPQFIFQYYEEEERQRGNFPDRFSGHQFPNYSSELNVNALLLGDSALYLCASSLLTRYTFGSGTRLTVV.